This entry lists 9 T cell receptor beta chains sequenced from one sample in a study of blood T cell repertoires in COVID-19. Assay: immunoSEQ multiplex PCR; the TCRdb copy retains only in-frame clones and omits some. Of 120,000 or so clones listed, over 70% were seen once; the top ten hold 5.5% to 6.5%. The sequenced sample consisted of peripheral blood. The receptors stem from an elderly man with active or convalescent COVID-19.

This clone turned up a few times. The J gene is TRBJ1-5, the V gene TRBV7-9; the match to TRBD1 covers 7 bases. Trimming took 5 bases from V and 3 from J; bases not matched to a gene: 4. The CDR3 covers 14 residues. CDR1 and CDR2 (germline): SEHNR, FQNEAQ (reference sequence). CDR3 DNA sequence: TGTGCCAGCAGCCAGGGGACAGCCAATCAGCCCCAGCATTTT. This gives the protein CASSQGTANQPQHF.

V and J are TRBV20-1 and TRBJ2-1; 11 positions agree with TRBD2. The V gene end was trimmed by 3 bases and the J gene end by 8 bases; junction bases not matched to a gene: 6. Germline V gene data show CDR1 as DFQATT and CDR2 as SNEGSKA (reference sequence). This CDR3 is built from 14 residues. In DNA form, the CDR3 reads TGCAGTGCTAGTCGACTAGCGGGGAGGGATGAGCAGTTCTTC. It is translated as CSASRLAGRDEQFF.

This sequence joins TRBV7-3 and TRBJ2-5, with 12 bases that match TRBD1. The CDR3 is 15 amino acids. V lost 0 bases and J lost 7; bases outside the gene matches: 3. The germline gives CDR1 SGHTA, CDR2 FQGTGA. The CDR3 coding sequence is TGTGCCAGCAGCTTAACCCCGGGACAGGGGGCGACCCAGTACTTC. It is translated as CASSLTPGQGATQYF.

The chain couples TRBV5-4 to TRBJ1-6, with 8 bases fitting TRBD1. From germline, CDR1 is SGHNT and CDR2 YYREEE (reference sequence). The CDR3 contains 15 residues. Trimming at V came to 4 bases and at J to 6 bases, leaving 6 bases not matched to a gene. CDR3 sequence (DNA): TGTGCCAGCAGCCCCACGGACAGGGTTAATTCACCCCTCCACTTT. Encoded protein: CASSPTDRVNSPLHF.

Note on this clone: Within the sample, other DNA sequences also encode this same CDR3. In DNA, the CDR3 is TGCGCCAGCAGCTTGGGGGGGGGACGAGACAATGAGCAGTTCTTC. It specifies CASSLGGGRDNEQFF. V is TRBV5-1 and J is TRBJ2-1; the match to TRBD2 covers 7 bases. The CDR3 consists of 15 residues. The junction had 5 bases not matched to a gene; V was cut back by 0 bases and J by 5 bases. Germline CDR1 reads SGHRS; CDR2 reads YFSETQ.

This chain connects TRBV7-3 to TRBJ2-6, with TRBD2 identical over 8 bases. After removal of 6 bases from V and 0 bases from J, the junction contained 13 bases not matched to a gene. Germline CDR1 reads SGHTA; CDR2 reads FQGTGA. This CDR3 spans 19 amino acids. This chain's CDR3 is CASSPRKAGVFSGANVLTF. The DNA of the CDR3 is TGTGCCAGCAGTCCCCGTAAAGCGGGGGTCTTCTCTGGGGCCAACGTCCTGACTTTC.

The chain couples TRBV29-1 to TRBJ2-5; D gene unclear. The CDR3 sequence is 13 residues long. Germline CDR1 reads SQVTM; CDR2 reads ANQGSEA. Trimming removed 4 bases at V and 2 bases at J, with 11 bases between. CDR3 nucleotide sequence: TGCAGCGTTGTCGGGTCACATCAAGAGACCCAGTACTTC. The encoded protein is CSVVGSHQETQYF.

CDR3 DNA sequence: TGTGCCAGCAGCTCCTCTTTCAATCAGCCCCAGCATTTT. Amino acid sequence: CASSSSFNQPQHF. The chain joins TRBV7-2 to TRBJ1-5; D is uncertain. V dropped 4 bases and J dropped 3 bases, with 7 bases sitting between them. Germline CDR1 reads SGHTA; CDR2 reads FQGNSA. This CDR3 comprises 13 residues. The entire variable domain, with the rest obtained from reference TRBV7-2 and TRBJ1-5, is as follows: GAGVSQSPSNKVTEKGKDVELRCDPISGHTALYWYRQSLGQGLEFLIYFQGNSAPDKSGLPSDRFSAERTGGSVSTLTIQRTQQEDSAVYLCASSSSFNQPQHFGDGTRLSIL.

The chain is built from TRBV11-1 and TRBJ1-6, with D unresolved. The germline gives CDR1 SGHAT, CDR2 FQDESV (reference sequence). Trimming removed 8 bases from V and 4 bases from J, with 9 bases in between. CDR3 length equals 13 residues. The CDR3 DNA is TGTGCCAGCCGCACAGCTTATAATTCACCCCTCCACTTT. The encoded protein is CASRTAYNSPLHF.